A selection of T cell receptor beta chains follows, all from one sample in a study of blood T cell repertoires in COVID-19. Generated by immunoSEQ multiplex PCR, the TCRdb table keeps only in-frame clones and is missing some. The sample consists of 170,000 or so clones, approximately 88% of them appearing once. Sequencing was performed on PBMCs or T cells enriched from blood (not recorded which). These receptors were collected from a woman aged 18 to 35 who had recovered from COVID-19. Both conserved end residues are part of each CDR3. The D gene is left open where the match is weak. The size field is filled for only some rows; it gives once, few, many or a size class.

J	length	size	D	V	DNA	CDR3
TRBJ1-1	15	-	-	TRBV28	TGTGCCAGCAGTTTATTCGTGACAGGAGACACTGAAGCTTTCTTT	CASSLFVTGDTEAFF
TRBJ2-1	15	-	-	TRBV4-2	TGTGCCAGCAGCCAACGACTGATCTCCTACAATGAGCAGTTCTTC	CASSQRLISYNEQFF
TRBJ2-6	16	-	TRBD1	TRBV28	TGTGCCAGCAGCTGGGGACAGCTCTCTGGGGCCAACGTCCTGACTTTC	CASSWGQLSGANVLTF
TRBJ2-7	15	-	TRBD2	TRBV5-1	TGCGCCAGCAGCTTGGCACTAGCGGGGGCATCCGAGCAGTACTTC	CASSLALAGASEQYF
TRBJ1-5	17	-	-	TRBV2	TGTGCCAGCAGCCAAACGGGGGGGCGGGAAAGCAATCAGCCCCAGCATTTT	CASSQTGGRESNQPQHF
TRBJ2-3	14	-	TRBD1	TRBV18	TGTGCCAGCTCATACAGACAGGGTGATGATACGCAGTATTTT	CASSYRQGDDTQYF
TRBJ1-1	16	-	-	TRBV19	TGTGCCAGTAGTATGGGGCAGAACAGCATGAACACTGAAGCTTTCTTT	CASSMGQNSMNTEAFF
TRBJ1-3	17	-	TRBD1	TRBV5-1	TGCGCCAGCAGCTTGGGGAAAAGACAGGGTAGTGGAAACACCATATATTTT	CASSLGKRQGSGNTIYF
TRBJ1-2	13	-	-	TRBV5-5	TGTGCCAGCAGCGCGGGGTTGGACTATGGCTACACCTTC	CASSAGLDYGYTF
TRBJ1-1	17	-	-	TRBV19	TGTGCCAGTGCAATCCTCCCCCCCCACAGATGGAGGACTGAAGCTTTCTTT	CASAILPPHRWRTEAFF
TRBJ2-2	14	-	-	TRBV29-1	TGCAGCGTTGAACAGGGGGGGAACACCGGGGAGCTGTTTTTT	CSVEQGGNTGELFF
TRBJ2-1	15	-	TRBD1	TRBV19	TGTGCCAGTAGTATAGATGCAGGGGGATACAATGAGCAGTTCTTC	CASSIDAGGYNEQFF
TRBJ1-1	14	-	TRBD1	TRBV11-2	TGTGCCAGCAGCGTCAGGGGGTTGGATCCTGAAGCTTTCTTT	CASSVRGLDPEAFF
TRBJ2-3	15	-	-	TRBV27	TGTGCCAGCAGTCCCCTGGGCGCAGGCACAGATACGCAGTATTTT	CASSPLGAGTDTQYF
TRBJ2-5	11	-	-	TRBV18	TGTGCCAGCTCGTCACAAGAGACCCAGTACTTC	CASSSQETQYF
TRBJ2-3	16	-	TRBD2	TRBV5-1	TGCGCCAGCAGCGGGGGGACTAGCGGGAACACAGATACGCAGTATTTT	CASSGGTSGNTDTQYF
TRBJ2-7	14	once	TRBD1	TRBV3-1/TRBV3-2	TGTGCCAGCAGCCTAGGACAGGGCGCCAACGAGCAGTACTTC	CASSLGQGANEQYF
TRBJ2-5	13	-	-	TRBV27	TGTGCCAGCAGTTCCACTAGCTCCGGGACCCAGTACTTC	CASSSTSSGTQYF
TRBJ2-3	16	-	-	TRBV5-1	TGCGCCAGCAGTAGTCACGTGGGGGGAAGCACAGATACGCAGTATTTT	CASSSHVGGSTDTQYF
TRBJ2-7	15	-	-	TRBV5-1	TGCGCCAGCAGCTTGTCGGGACTCCAACCCTACGAGCAGTACTTC	CASSLSGLQPYEQYF
TRBJ1-4	18	-	-	TRBV4-3	TGCGCCAGCAGCCCCACAGGGTCACCTCGCCACACTAATGAAAAACTGTTTTTT	CASSPTGSPRHTNEKLFF
TRBJ2-2	14	-	-	TRBV6-1	TGTGCCAGCAGTGAAGTAGGGGCGCGGGAGGAGCTGTTTTTT	CASSEVGAREELFF
TRBJ2-5	16	-	-	TRBV19	TGTGCCAGTAGTACTTGGCCTGGAGTAAATCAAGAGACCCAGTACTTC	CASSTWPGVNQETQYF
TRBJ1-1	13	-	-	TRBV19	TGTGCCAGTAGAGACAGTTCGCTAACTGAAGCTTTCTTT	CASRDSSLTEAFF
TRBJ1-4	15	-	-	TRBV6-2/TRBV6-3	TGTGCCAGCAGTTACGAGCCGGGAGGCGCTGAAAAACTGTTTTTT	CASSYEPGGAEKLFF
TRBJ2-3	13	-	TRBD2	TRBV2	TGTGCCAGTAGCGGGAAGGGAGGAGATACGCAGTATTTT	CASSGKGGDTQYF